This T cell receptor (beta chain) was profiled in a study of blood T cell repertoires in COVID-19. For the study at large: T cells, B-cell-depleted T cells, or PBMCs provided the cDNA or gDNA that served as material.

The data were produced by immunoSEQ multiplex PCR, yet TCRdb's version contains in-frame clones alone and is incomplete. The sample consists of some 15,000 clones, roughly 88% of them appearing once. The length of the CDR3 is 15 residues. The germline V gene encodes CDR1 MNHEY and CDR2 SVGAGI. V was pared by 6 bases and J by 1 base, with 16 bases between. Sequencing was carried out using peripheral blood. The TCR was taken from a human donor in a cohort sampled during active COVID-19. The genes are TRBV6-5 and TRBJ2-7; TRBD1 is a possible D gene (5 bases). CDR3: CASSRLGVVSYEQYF. The CDR3 DNA sequence: TGTGCCAGCAGCCGTTTAGGGGTGGTTTCCTACGAGCAGTACTTC.